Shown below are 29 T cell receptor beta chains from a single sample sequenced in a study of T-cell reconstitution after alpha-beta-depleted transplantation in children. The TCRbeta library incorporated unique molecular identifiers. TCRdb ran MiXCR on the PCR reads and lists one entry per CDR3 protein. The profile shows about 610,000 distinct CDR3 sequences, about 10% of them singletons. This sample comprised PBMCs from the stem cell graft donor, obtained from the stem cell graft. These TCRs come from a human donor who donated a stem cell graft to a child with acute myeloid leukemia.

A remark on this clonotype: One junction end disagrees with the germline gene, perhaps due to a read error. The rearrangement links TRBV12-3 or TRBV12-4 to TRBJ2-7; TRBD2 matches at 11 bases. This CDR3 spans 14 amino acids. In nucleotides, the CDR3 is TGTGCCAGCAGGTTAGCGGGAGGGTCCAACGAGCAGTACTTC. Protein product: CASRLAGGSNEQYF.

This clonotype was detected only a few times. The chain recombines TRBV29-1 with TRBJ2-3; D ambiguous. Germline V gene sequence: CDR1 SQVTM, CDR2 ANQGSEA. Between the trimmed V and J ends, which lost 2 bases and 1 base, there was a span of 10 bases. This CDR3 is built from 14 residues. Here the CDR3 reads CSVELGRGTDTQYF. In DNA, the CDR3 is TGCAGCGTTGAATTGGGCAGAGGCACAGATACGCAGTATTTT.

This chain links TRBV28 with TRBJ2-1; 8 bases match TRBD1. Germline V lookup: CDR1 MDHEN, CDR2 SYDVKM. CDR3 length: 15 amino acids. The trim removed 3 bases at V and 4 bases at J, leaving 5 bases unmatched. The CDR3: CASSFGQGEYNEQFF. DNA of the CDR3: TGTGCCAGCAGTTTCGGACAGGGAGAGTACAATGAGCAGTTCTTC.

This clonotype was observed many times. CDR3 DNA sequence: TGTGCCAGCAGCCAGAACGACTGGTCCTCCTACAATGAGCAGTTCTTC. Translation: CASSQNDWSSYNEQFF. J is TRBJ2-1 and V is TRBV14; D is undetermined. The V and J ends lost 3 bases and 0 bases respectively, with 12 bases between them. The germline gives CDR1 SGHDN, CDR2 FVKESK. The CDR3 is 16 residues long.

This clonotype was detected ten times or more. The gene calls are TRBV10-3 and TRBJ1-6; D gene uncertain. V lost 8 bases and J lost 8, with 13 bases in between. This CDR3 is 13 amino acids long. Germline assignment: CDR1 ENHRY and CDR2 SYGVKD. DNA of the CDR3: TGTGCCATCCGCTTAAATGCCGATTCACCCCTCCACTTT. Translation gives CAIRLNADSPLHF.

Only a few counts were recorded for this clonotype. CDR3 in DNA: TGTGCCAGCACCGGACAGGGGGAGACCCAGTACTTC. This gives the protein CASTGQGETQYF. The chain is built from TRBV2 and TRBJ2-5; 9 nucleotides agree with TRBD1. This CDR3 is built from 12 residues. Germline CDR1 SNHLY, CDR2 FYNNEI. Trimming removed 7 bases from V and 5 bases from J; junction bases left unmatched: 2.

The CDR3: CTSLARVANTEAFF. CDR3 nucleotide sequence: TGCACCTCCCTTGCCCGGGTTGCAAACACTGAAGCTTTCTTT. The chain has TRBV20-1 and TRBJ1-1; D gene unclear. The CDR3 loop spans 14 amino acids. From germline, CDR1 is DFQATT and CDR2 SNEGSKA (reference sequence).

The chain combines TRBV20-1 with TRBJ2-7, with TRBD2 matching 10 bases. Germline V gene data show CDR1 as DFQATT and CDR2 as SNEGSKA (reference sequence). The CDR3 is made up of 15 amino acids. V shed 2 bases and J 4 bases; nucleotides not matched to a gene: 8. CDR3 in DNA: TGCAGTGCTAGAAATCTAGCGGGAGTAGTGTACGAGCAGTACTTC. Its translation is CSARNLAGVVYEQYF.

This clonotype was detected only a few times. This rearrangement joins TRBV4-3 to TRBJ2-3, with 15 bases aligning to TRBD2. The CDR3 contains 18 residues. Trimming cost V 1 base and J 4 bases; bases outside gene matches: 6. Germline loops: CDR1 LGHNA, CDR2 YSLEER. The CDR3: CASSQVRTSGGVADTQYF. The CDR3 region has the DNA TGCGCCAGCAGCCAAGTGCGGACTAGCGGGGGGGTGGCAGATACGCAGTATTTT.

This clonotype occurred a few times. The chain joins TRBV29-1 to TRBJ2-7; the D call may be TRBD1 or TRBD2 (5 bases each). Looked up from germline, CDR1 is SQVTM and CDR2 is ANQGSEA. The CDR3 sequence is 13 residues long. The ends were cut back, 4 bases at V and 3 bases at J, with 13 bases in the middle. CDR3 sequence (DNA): TGCAGCGTTGTCCGAGGGGACGGCTACGAGCAGTACTTC. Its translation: CSVVRGDGYEQYF.

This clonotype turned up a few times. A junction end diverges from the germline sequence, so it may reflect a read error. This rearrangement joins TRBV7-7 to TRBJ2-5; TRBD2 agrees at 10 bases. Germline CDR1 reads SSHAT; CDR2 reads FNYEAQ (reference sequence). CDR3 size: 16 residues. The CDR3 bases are TGTGCTAGCAGCTTAGGCCTAGCGGGAGCTAAGGAGACCCAGTACTTC. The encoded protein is CASSLGLAGAKETQYF.

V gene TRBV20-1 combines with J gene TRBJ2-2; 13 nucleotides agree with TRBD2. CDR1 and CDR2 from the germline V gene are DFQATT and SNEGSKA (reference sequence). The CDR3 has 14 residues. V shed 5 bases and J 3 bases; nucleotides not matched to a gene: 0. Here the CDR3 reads CSAGLAGDTGELFF. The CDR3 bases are TGCAGTGCTGGACTAGCGGGGGACACCGGGGAGCTGTTTTTT.

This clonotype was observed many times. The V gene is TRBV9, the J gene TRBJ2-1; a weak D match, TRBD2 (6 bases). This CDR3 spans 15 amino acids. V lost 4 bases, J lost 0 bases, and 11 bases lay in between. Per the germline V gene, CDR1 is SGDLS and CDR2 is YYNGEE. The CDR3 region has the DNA TGTGCCAGCAGCATTAGCGGAAGCTCCTACAATGAGCAGTTCTTC. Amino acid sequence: CASSISGSSYNEQFF.

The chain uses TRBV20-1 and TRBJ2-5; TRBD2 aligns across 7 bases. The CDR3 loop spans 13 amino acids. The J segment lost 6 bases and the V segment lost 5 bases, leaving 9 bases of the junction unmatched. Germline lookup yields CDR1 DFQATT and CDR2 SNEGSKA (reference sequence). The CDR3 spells CSAPIAGEKTQYF. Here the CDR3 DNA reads TGCAGTGCTCCTATAGCGGGTGAGAAGACCCAGTACTTC.

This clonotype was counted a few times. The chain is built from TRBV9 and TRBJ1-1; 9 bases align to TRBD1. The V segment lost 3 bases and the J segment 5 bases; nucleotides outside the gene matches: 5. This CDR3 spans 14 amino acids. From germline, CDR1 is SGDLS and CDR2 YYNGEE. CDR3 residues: CASSGGTGRTEAFF. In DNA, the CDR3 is TGTGCCAGCAGCGGAGGGACAGGGAGGACTGAAGCTTTCTTT.

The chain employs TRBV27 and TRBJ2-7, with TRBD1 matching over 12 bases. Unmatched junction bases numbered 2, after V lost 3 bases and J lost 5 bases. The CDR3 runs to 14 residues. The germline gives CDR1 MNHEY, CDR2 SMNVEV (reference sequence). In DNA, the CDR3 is TGTGCCAGCAGTTTCGGGACAGGGGGCGACGAGCAGTACTTC. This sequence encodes CASSFGTGGDEQYF.

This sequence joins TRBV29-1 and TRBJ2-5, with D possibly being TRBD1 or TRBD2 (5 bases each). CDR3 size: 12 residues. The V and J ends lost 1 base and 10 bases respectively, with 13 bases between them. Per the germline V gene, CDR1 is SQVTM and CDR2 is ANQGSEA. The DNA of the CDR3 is TGCAGCGTTGAAGGGGACCCGAGGGGCCAGTACTTC. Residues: CSVEGDPRGQYF.

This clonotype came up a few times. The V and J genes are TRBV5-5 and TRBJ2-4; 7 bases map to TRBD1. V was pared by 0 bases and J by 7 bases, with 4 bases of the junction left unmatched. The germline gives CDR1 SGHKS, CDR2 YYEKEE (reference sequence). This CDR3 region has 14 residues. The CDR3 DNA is TGTGCCAGCAGCTTGGGGGCGACAGGGAACATTCAGTACTTC. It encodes CASSLGATGNIQYF.

CDR3 in amino acids: CASSQATGQGYGYTF. CDR3 nucleotide sequence: TGTGCCAGCAGCCAAGCCACGGGGCAGGGATATGGCTACACCTTC. The chain carries TRBV3-1 and TRBJ1-2, with a tentative D call TRBD1 (5 bases). This CDR3 region has 15 residues. V was clipped by 1 base and J by 5 bases, with 14 bases between them. Looked up from germline, CDR1 is LGHDT and CDR2 is YNNKEL (reference sequence).

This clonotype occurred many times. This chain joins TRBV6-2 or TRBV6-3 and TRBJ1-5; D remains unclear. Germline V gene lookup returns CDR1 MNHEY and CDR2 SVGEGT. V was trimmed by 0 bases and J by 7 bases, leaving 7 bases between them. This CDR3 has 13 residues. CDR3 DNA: TGTGCCAGCAGTTACTCGAGACTCCAGCCCCAGCATTTT. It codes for CASSYSRLQPQHF.

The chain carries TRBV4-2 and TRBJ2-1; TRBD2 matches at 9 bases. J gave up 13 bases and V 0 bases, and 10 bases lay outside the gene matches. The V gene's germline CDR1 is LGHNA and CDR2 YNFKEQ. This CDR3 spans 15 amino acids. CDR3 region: CASSQDTTGLAIQFF. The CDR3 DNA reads TGTGCCAGCAGCCAAGATACTACGGGACTAGCTATTCAGTTCTTC.

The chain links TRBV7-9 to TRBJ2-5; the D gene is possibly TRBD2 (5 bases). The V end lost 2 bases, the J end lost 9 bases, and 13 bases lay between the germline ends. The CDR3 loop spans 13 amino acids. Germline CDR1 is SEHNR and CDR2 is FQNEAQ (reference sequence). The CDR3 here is CASSLLTAGAQYF. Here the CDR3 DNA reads TGTGCCAGCAGCTTATTGACCGCCGGGGCCCAGTACTTC.

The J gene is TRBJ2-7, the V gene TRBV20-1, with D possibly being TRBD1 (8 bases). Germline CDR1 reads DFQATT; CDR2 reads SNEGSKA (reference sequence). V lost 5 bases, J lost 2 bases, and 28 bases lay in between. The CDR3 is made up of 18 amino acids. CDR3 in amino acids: CSALIQGVGTTVTYEQYF. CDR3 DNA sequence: TGCAGTGCTCTCATACAGGGGGTAGGGACTACGGTGACCTACGAGCAGTACTTC.

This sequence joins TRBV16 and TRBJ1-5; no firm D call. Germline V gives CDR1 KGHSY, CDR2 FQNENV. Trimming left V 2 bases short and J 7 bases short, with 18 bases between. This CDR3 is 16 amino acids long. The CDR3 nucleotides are TGTGCCAGCAGCCAAGGCGAGGTGGGCAGAGCACAGCCCCAGCATTTT. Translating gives CASSQGEVGRAQPQHF. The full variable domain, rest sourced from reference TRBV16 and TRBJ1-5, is GEEVAQTPKHLVRGEGQKAKLYCAPIKGHSYVFWYQQVLKNEFKFLISFQNENVFDETGMPKERFSAKCLPNSPCSLEIQATKLEDSAVYFCASSQGEVGRAQPQHFGDGTRLSIL.

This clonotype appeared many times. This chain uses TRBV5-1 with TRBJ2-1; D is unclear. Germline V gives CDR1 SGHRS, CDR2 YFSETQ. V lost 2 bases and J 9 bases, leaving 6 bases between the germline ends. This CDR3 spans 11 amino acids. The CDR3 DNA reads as TGCGCCAGCAGCTTCGGAAGTGAGCAGTTCTTC. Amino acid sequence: CASSFGSEQFF.

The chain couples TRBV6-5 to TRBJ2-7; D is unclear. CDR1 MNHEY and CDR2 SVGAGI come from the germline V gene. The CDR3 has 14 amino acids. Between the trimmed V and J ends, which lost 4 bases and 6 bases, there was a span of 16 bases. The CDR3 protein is CASSLNDWGREQYF. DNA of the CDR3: TGTGCCAGCAGTTTGAATGATTGGGGTCGCGAGCAGTACTTC.

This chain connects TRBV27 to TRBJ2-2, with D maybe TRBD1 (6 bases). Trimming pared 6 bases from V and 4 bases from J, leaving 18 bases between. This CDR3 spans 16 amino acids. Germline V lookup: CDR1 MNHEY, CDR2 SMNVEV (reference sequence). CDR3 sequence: CASSSTGTNPTGELFF. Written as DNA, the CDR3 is TGTGCCAGCAGCTCAACCGGGACAAATCCCACCGGGGAGCTGTTTTTT.

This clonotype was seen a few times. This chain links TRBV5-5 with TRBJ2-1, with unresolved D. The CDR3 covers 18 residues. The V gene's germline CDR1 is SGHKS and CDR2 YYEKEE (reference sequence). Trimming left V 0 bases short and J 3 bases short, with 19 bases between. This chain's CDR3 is CASSLARSYPIHYNEQFF. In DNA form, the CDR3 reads TGTGCCAGCAGCTTGGCCCGAAGTTATCCCATCCACTACAATGAGCAGTTCTTC.

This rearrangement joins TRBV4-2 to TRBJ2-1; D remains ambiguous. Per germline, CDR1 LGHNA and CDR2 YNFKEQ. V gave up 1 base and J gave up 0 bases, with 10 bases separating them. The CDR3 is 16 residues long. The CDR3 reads CASSQGAWLSYNEQFF. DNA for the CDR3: TGTGCCAGCAGCCAAGGTGCCTGGCTCTCCTACAATGAGCAGTTCTTC.